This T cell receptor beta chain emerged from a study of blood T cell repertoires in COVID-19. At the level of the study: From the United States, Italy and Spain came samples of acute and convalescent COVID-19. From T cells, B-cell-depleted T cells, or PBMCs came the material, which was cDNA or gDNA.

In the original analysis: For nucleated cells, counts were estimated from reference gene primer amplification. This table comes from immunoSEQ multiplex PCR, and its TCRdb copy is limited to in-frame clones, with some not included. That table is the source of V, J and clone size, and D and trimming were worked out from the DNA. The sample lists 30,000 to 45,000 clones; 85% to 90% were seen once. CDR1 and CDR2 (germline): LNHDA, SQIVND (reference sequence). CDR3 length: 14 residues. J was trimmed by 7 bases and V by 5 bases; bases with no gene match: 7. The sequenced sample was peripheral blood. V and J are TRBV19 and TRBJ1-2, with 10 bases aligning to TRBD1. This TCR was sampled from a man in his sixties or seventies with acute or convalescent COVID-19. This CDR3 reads CASSRGTGAFGYTF. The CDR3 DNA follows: TGTGCCAGTAGTCGCGGGACAGGGGCGTTTGGCTACACCTTC.